The 30 T cell receptor beta chains given below trace back to one sample, sequenced in a study of blood T cell repertoires in COVID-19. Sequencing was performed with immunoSEQ multiplex PCR; in TCRdb, only in-frame clones are kept and a portion is missing. The data contain hundreds of thousands of clones, over 80% of them singletons. Sequencing input: PBMCs or T cells enriched from blood (not recorded which). These receptors all stem from a woman in her twenties or thirties with acute COVID-19.

In its sample, this clone was seen a few times. This chain links TRBV27 with TRBJ1-2; unclear D gene. Germline values: CDR1 MNHEY, CDR2 SMNVEV (reference sequence). The germline V and J ends were trimmed by 2 bases and 4 bases, with 20 bases remaining between them. CDR3 length: 17 residues. The CDR3 sequence: CASSLNIAAYLVYGYTF. CDR3 nucleotide sequence: TGTGCCAGCAGTTTAAATATTGCGGCATACTTAGTCTATGGCTACACCTTC.

This clone occurred a few times. CDR3 nucleotides: TGCAGCGGACTAGGCGGGGATGGCTACACCTTC. Translated, it gives CSGLGGDGYTF. The gene calls are TRBV29-1 and TRBJ1-2; no firm D call. This CDR3 has 11 residues. Germline CDR1 is SQVTM and CDR2 is ANQGSEA. V gave up 7 bases and J gave up 6 bases, with 12 bases separating them.

The chain couples TRBV7-8 to TRBJ2-3; 15 nucleotides line up with TRBD2. In germline, CDR1 is SGHVS, CDR2 FQNEAQ. The CDR3 totals 14 residues. J lost 15 bases, V lost 1 base, and 5 bases had no gene match. In DNA form, the CDR3 reads TGTGCCAGCAGCTTAGAAAGGACTAGCGGGGGGGATTATTTT. Translation: CASSLERTSGGDYF.

V and J are TRBV10-1 and TRBJ1-1; possibly TRBD1 for D (5 bases). V gave up 2 bases and J gave up 4 bases, with 11 bases separating them. The germline V gene has CDR1 WNHNN and CDR2 SYGVQD (reference sequence). The CDR3 has 14 residues. The CDR3, as DNA: TGCGCCAGCAGTGAGGTGCGCGGGGGCACTGAAGCTTTCTTT. Translating it yields CASSEVRGGTEAFF.

The gene calls are TRBV30 and TRBJ1-1; 7 bases line up with TRBD1. The germline gives CDR1 GTSNPN, CDR2 SVGIG (reference sequence). This CDR3 spans 13 amino acids. Trimming cost V 4 bases and J 2 bases; bases outside gene matches: 4. The DNA of the CDR3 is TGTGCCTGGAAGGGACAGCTTAACACTGAAGCTTTCTTT. Translating gives CAWKGQLNTEAFF. Based on the CDR3 plus reference TRBV30 and TRBJ1-1, the full variable domain is SQTIHQWPATLVQPVGSPLSLECTVEGTSNPNLYWYRQAAGRGLQLLFYSVGIGQISSEVPQNLSASRPQDRQFILSSKKLLLSDSGFYLCAWKGQLNTEAFFGQGTRLTVV.

The chain uses TRBV19 and TRBJ1-5; TRBD1 matches 8 bases. Trimming removed 3 bases from V and 4 bases from J; junction bases left unmatched: 5. This CDR3 comprises 15 residues. Germline V gene lookup returns CDR1 LNHDA and CDR2 SQIVND (reference sequence). The CDR3 DNA reads TGTGCCAGTAGTATGGGACAGGAGAGGAATCAGCCCCAGCATTTT. Its translation is CASSMGQERNQPQHF.

V and J are TRBV5-1 and TRBJ1-5; D gene uncertain. Trimming left V 0 bases short and J 1 base short, with 14 bases between. The CDR3 has 17 amino acids. The germline V gene encodes CDR1 SGHRS and CDR2 YFSETQ. The CDR3, as DNA: TGCGCCAGCAGCTTGGATCCGGGGTCGGAGAGCAATCAGCCCCAGCATTTT. Its protein is CASSLDPGSESNQPQHF.

The genes are TRBV29-1 and TRBJ1-3; D is ambiguous. The V gene lost 0 bases and the J gene lost 0 bases, with 12 bases spanning the gap. Germline V gene lookup returns CDR1 SQVTM and CDR2 ANQGSEA. The CDR3 is 16 amino acids. This chain's CDR3 is CSVEDPVTASGNTIYF. The CDR3 nucleotides are TGCAGCGTTGAAGATCCGGTCACAGCCTCTGGAAACACCATATATTTT.

The genes are TRBV6-5 and TRBJ2-7; the match to TRBD2 covers 10 bases. The CDR3 has 16 residues. The germline CDR1 and CDR2 sequences are MNHEY and SVGAGI. Trimming took 0 bases from V and 3 from J; bases not matched to a gene: 5. CDR3 protein: CASSYSLSSGGYEQYF. The CDR3 DNA follows: TGTGCCAGCAGTTACTCGCTTTCTAGCGGGGGCTACGAGCAGTACTTC.

On this clone: Other DNA sequences of this sample code for an identical CDR3. The chain recombines TRBV7-2 with TRBJ2-5, with TRBD2 as a possible D gene (7 bases). The V and J ends lost 5 bases and 5 bases respectively, with 15 bases between them. Germline V gene lookup returns CDR1 SGHTA and CDR2 FQGNSA. The CDR3 has 14 amino acids. The CDR3 DNA sequence: TGTGCCAGCAGCCCTACGGGGGGCGGGGAGACCCAGTACTTC. It specifies CASSPTGGGETQYF.

The CDR3 DNA reads as TGTGCCAGCAGTTTAGATGAGTACGAGCAGTACTTC. This codes for CASSLDEYEQYF. The chain couples TRBV12-3 or TRBV12-4 to TRBJ2-7, with D unresolved. V was clipped by 1 base and J by 4 bases, with 5 bases between them. This CDR3 comprises 12 residues.

This rearrangement joins TRBV12-3 or TRBV12-4 to TRBJ1-2, with a possible D match to TRBD1 (5 bases). This CDR3 contains 13 residues. Between the trimmed V and J ends, which lost 5 bases and 8 bases, there was a span of 15 bases. CDR3: CASSPGHTSGYTF. For the CDR3, the DNA is TGTGCCAGCAGTCCTGGACACACTTCAGGCTACACCTTC.

This clone occurred a few times. This rearrangement joins TRBV6-5 to TRBJ1-6; TRBD1 aligns across 7 bases. CDR3 length equals 15 residues. The germline CDR1 and CDR2 sequences are MNHEY and SVGAGI. The trim removed 11 bases at V and 10 bases at J, leaving 17 bases unmatched. The CDR3 here is CASQGGGRLGSPLHF. The CDR3, as DNA: TGTGCCTCCCAGGGGGGCGGGAGGCTCGGGTCACCCCTCCACTTT.

The chain links TRBV10-3 to TRBJ1-4, with a weak D call TRBD1 (6 bases). Germline V gene data show CDR1 as ENHRY and CDR2 as SYGVKD. V was clipped by 0 bases and J by 3 bases, with 14 bases between them. The CDR3 length is 17 residues. The CDR3 sequence: CAISESEQGGPNEKLFF. CDR3 in DNA: TGTGCCATCAGTGAGTCGGAACAGGGTGGACCTAATGAAAAACTGTTTTTT.

The sample holds one count of this clone. The rearrangement uses TRBV27 and TRBJ1-6, with a tentative D call TRBD1 (6 bases). There are 14 residues in the CDR3. Deletions cut 2 bases from V and 7 bases from J, with 9 bases between. Looked up from germline, CDR1 is MNHEY and CDR2 is SMNVEV (reference sequence). CDR3 amino acids: CASSLTGLNSPLHF. The CDR3 DNA is TGTGCCAGCAGTTTAACAGGGTTAAATTCACCCCTCCACTTT.

The V gene is TRBV4-3, the J gene TRBJ2-7; tentative D call: TRBD1 (5 bases). Germline V gene data show CDR1 as LGHNA and CDR2 as YSLEER. The CDR3 totals 15 residues. The germline V and J ends were trimmed by 1 base and 3 bases, with 13 bases remaining between them. CDR3 protein: CASSQGGDSVYEQYF. The CDR3 DNA is TGCGCCAGCAGCCAAGGGGGCGACTCCGTCTACGAGCAGTACTTC.

The chain combines TRBV6-5 with TRBJ1-3; D unclear. CDR1 MNHEY and CDR2 SVGAGI come from the germline V gene. The CDR3 consists of 15 residues. V dropped 5 bases and J dropped 3 bases, with 14 bases sitting between them. The CDR3 spells CASSPRRGGGNTIYF. In DNA, the CDR3 is TGTGCCAGCAGTCCCCGCCGGGGAGGTGGAAACACCATATATTTT.

The chain carries TRBV11-2 and TRBJ1-1; D gene uncertain. The V end was cut by 2 bases, the J end by 4 bases, with 14 bases between. The CDR3 has 15 amino acids. The V gene's germline CDR1 is SGHAT and CDR2 FQNNGV. DNA for the CDR3: TGTGCCAGCAGCTTAATCGAGGGATGGGGCACTGAAGCTTTCTTT. Translated: CASSLIEGWGTEAFF.

The V call is TRBV5-6, the J call TRBJ2-3; TRBD2 aligns across 7 bases. CDR3 size: 14 residues. V gave up 3 bases and J gave up 5 bases; unmatched junction bases: 6. Germline V gives CDR1 SGHDT, CDR2 YYEEEE. DNA for the CDR3: TGTGCCAGCAGCTCGGCGGGGGATGGAGATACGCAGTATTTT. It translates to CASSSAGDGDTQYF.

V and J are TRBV2 and TRBJ2-1; TRBD1 aligns across 8 bases. Germline CDR1 is SNHLY and CDR2 is FYNNEI. J gave up 5 bases and V 6 bases, and 27 bases lay outside the gene matches. The CDR3 extends over 21 amino acids. The CDR3 bases are TGTGCCAGCAGCCACCCCCTTTGGTTCTCGGGACAGGTGAAATCGAACAATGAGCAGTTCTTC. It codes for CASSHPLWFSGQVKSNNEQFF.

The chain joins TRBV2 to TRBJ1-5; D is unclear. The CDR3 sequence is 15 residues long. Germline V gene lookup returns CDR1 SNHLY and CDR2 FYNNEI. With 7 bases removed from V and 4 bases from J, the gap between germline ends came to 17 bases. The CDR3 spells CASMAQFQPNQPQHF. For the CDR3, the DNA is TGTGCCAGCATGGCACAGTTTCAACCTAATCAGCCCCAGCATTTT.

The CDR3 spells CSAPRGPEQYF. CDR3 sequence (DNA): TGCAGTGCGCCCAGGGGACCCGAGCAGTACTTC. The gene calls are TRBV20-1 and TRBJ2-7; tentative D call: TRBD1 (6 bases). Trimming stripped 6 bases from V and 6 bases from J, with 12 bases between. This CDR3 region has 11 residues. The germline gives CDR1 DFQATT, CDR2 SNEGSKA (reference sequence).

V is TRBV6-6 and J is TRBJ1-2; D perhaps matches TRBD1 (5 bases). CDR1 and CDR2 from the germline V gene are MNHNY and SVGAGI (reference sequence). The CDR3 extends over 13 amino acids. Trimming stripped 4 bases from V and 2 bases from J, with 8 bases between. This chain's CDR3 is CASSSSGNYGYTF. The CDR3, as DNA: TGTGCCAGCAGTTCGTCAGGGAACTATGGCTACACCTTC.

This sequence joins TRBV7-9 and TRBJ1-4; TRBD1 matches 8 bases. This CDR3 comprises 17 residues. V dropped 4 bases and J dropped 0; count of bases not matched to a gene: 7. Looked up from germline, CDR1 is SEHNR and CDR2 is FQNEAQ (reference sequence). For the CDR3, the DNA is TGTGCCAGCAGCTCGAATGACAGGGGAACAACTAATGAAAAACTGTTTTTT. Amino acids: CASSSNDRGTTNEKLFF.

The chain couples TRBV19 to TRBJ1-1, with D tentatively TRBD1 (5 bases). Germline values: CDR1 LNHDA, CDR2 SQIVND (reference sequence). There are 17 residues in the CDR3. The ends were cut back, 5 bases at V and 2 bases at J, with 21 bases in the middle. DNA of the CDR3: TGTGCCAGTAGTTTTATACAGGCGCTCGCGGCAAACACTGAAGCTTTCTTT. Its protein is CASSFIQALAANTEAFF.

This chain links TRBV29-1 with TRBJ1-2, with 7 bases that match TRBD1. Losses at the gene ends were 3 bases for V and 8 bases for J; bases not matched to a gene: 12. Germline V gene data show CDR1 as SQVTM and CDR2 as ANQGSEA. There are 14 residues in the CDR3. The CDR3 sequence: CSVDPLRGLGGYTF. The CDR3 DNA is TGCAGCGTTGACCCCCTGAGGGGGCTAGGCGGCTACACCTTC.

The chain links TRBV20-1 to TRBJ1-1; a weak D match, TRBD1 (6 bases). The germline V gene encodes CDR1 DFQATT and CDR2 SNEGSKA (reference sequence). V shed 3 bases and J shed 5 bases, with 19 bases lying between them. The CDR3 loop spans 15 amino acids. Here the CDR3 DNA reads TGCAGTGCTAGTTTTCTTGAGGGGGTGGTGACTGAAGCTTTCTTT. This codes for CSASFLEGVVTEAFF.

The rearrangement joins TRBV10-1 to TRBJ1-3, with D possibly matching TRBD1 (6 bases). Germline V gene lookup returns CDR1 WNHNN and CDR2 SYGVQD (reference sequence). V lost 6 bases to trimming and J lost 1 base, with 10 bases between them. This CDR3 has 14 amino acids. The CDR3 is CASRRDISGNTIYF. DNA for the CDR3: TGCGCCAGCAGACGGGACATTTCTGGAAACACCATATATTTT.

This clone showed up just a few times. The chain uses TRBV6-4 and TRBJ1-5, with 7 bases aligning to TRBD1. Germline trimming cut 1 base from V and 0 bases from J; bases unmatched to any gene: 15. The CDR3 length is 20 residues. CDR1 MRHNA and CDR2 SNTAGT come from the germline V gene. Written as DNA, the CDR3 is TGTGCCAGCAGTGACTTGGACAGGAGACACCGCCCGTATAGCAATCAGCCCCAGCATTTT. Encoded protein: CASSDLDRRHRPYSNQPQHF.

The V and J genes are TRBV7-6 and TRBJ1-1, with TRBD1 matching over 8 bases. V shed 2 bases, J shed 2 bases, and the junction held 7 bases outside the gene matches. Germline V gene sequence: CDR1 SGHVS, CDR2 FNYEAQ. The CDR3 has 16 amino acids. This CDR3 reads CASSLTTGVVNTEAFF. CDR3 coding DNA: TGTGCCAGCAGCTTAACGACAGGGGTGGTTAACACTGAAGCTTTCTTT.